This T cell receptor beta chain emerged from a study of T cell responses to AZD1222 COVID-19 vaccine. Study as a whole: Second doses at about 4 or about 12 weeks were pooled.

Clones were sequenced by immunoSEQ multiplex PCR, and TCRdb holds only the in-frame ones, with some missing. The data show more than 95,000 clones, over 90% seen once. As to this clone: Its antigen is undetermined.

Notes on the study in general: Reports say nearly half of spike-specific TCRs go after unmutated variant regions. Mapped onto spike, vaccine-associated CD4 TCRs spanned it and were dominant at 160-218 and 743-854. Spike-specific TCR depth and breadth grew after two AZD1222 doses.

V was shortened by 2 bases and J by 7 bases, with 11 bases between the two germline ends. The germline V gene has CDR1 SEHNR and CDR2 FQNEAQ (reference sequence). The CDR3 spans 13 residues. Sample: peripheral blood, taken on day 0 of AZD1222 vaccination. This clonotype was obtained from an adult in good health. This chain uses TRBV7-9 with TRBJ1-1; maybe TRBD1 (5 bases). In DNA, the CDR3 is TGTGCCAGCAGCTTAATGAGAGGGGATGAAGCTTTCTTT. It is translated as CASSLMRGDEAFF.